The next 27 T cell receptor beta chains were all read from a single sample in a study of beta chain features in type 1 diabetes. Expressed TCRB transcripts were sequenced because the isolated RNA had all been reverse transcribed beforehand. TCRdb's copy holds only in-frame clones and misses some; the assay was immunoSEQ multiplex PCR. There are about 410,000 clones in the sample; about 15% occur only once, and about 0.034% lies in the top ten. The specimen was naive CD4+ T cells from blood. These receptors came from a young man in good health.

The chain has TRBV30 and TRBJ1-1; D ambiguous. CDR1 is GTSNPN, CDR2 SVGIG, per germline (reference sequence). This CDR3 contains 9 residues. Deletions cut 7 bases from V and 10 bases from J, with 10 bases between. Here the CDR3 DNA reads TGTGCCTCCGCCCAAGGAGCTTTCTTT. Translated: CASAQGAFF.

The sample holds a few counts of this clone. V is TRBV5-1 and J is TRBJ2-1; no clear D. CDR1 and CDR2 (germline): SGHRS, YFSETQ. Trimming removed 0 bases at V and 4 bases at J, with 17 bases between. This CDR3 region has 17 residues. The CDR3 sequence: CASSLVSSRVYYNEQFF. CDR3 nucleotides: TGCGCCAGCAGCTTGGTTAGTAGCAGAGTCTATTACAATGAGCAGTTCTTC.

This clone was observed at least ten times. The CDR3 protein is CAWIRQSLNYGYTF. CDR3 bases: TGTGCCTGGATCAGACAGTCACTTAACTATGGCTACACCTTC. The chain employs TRBV30 and TRBJ1-2, with D perhaps TRBD1 (5 bases). V shed 4 bases and J shed 1 base, with 13 bases lying between them. This CDR3 has 14 amino acids. In germline, CDR1 is GTSNPN, CDR2 SVGIG (reference sequence).

The CDR3 spells CASSPLMYEQFF. In DNA form, the CDR3 reads TGTGCCAGCTCACCGCTTATGTATGAGCAGTTCTTC. The chain employs TRBV18 and TRBJ2-1; no clear D. CDR3 size: 12 residues. V lost 3 bases and J lost 8, with 8 bases in between. The germline gives CDR1 KGHSH, CDR2 LQKENI.

This clone has only a few counts. V is TRBV18 and J is TRBJ2-7, with 8 bases that match TRBD2. The V gene end was trimmed by 2 bases and the J gene end by 2 bases; junction bases not matched to a gene: 5. CDR1 KGHSH and CDR2 LQKENI come from the germline V gene. The CDR3 is made up of 15 amino acids. The CDR3 DNA sequence: TGTGCCAGCTCACCAATAGCGGGGACTCCCTACGAGCAGTACTTC. This translates into CASSPIAGTPYEQYF.

Worth noting for this clone: The final CDR3 position lacks the conserved phenylalanine or tryptophan, pointing to a likely read error. The V call is TRBV7-2, the J call TRBJ1-2; D remains ambiguous. This CDR3 comprises 16 residues. From germline, CDR1 is SGHTA and CDR2 FQGNSA. The V end was cut by 3 bases, the J end by 4 bases, with 18 bases between. The CDR3 spells CASSLFLAHRTYGYTL. CDR3 in DNA: TGTGCCAGCAGCTTGTTTCTAGCTCACAGAACCTATGGCTACACCCTC.

The table lists this clone with a few counts. The chain has TRBV30 and TRBJ2-5; perhaps TRBD2 as D (6 bases). In germline, CDR1 is GTSNPN, CDR2 SVGIG (reference sequence). Trimming pared 4 bases from V and 10 bases from J, leaving 16 bases between. The CDR3 is made up of 12 amino acids. The CDR3 DNA is TGTGCCTGGACCACTGGGGGGAATGACCAGTACTTC. This gives the protein CAWTTGGNDQYF.

The chain is built from TRBV5-1 and TRBJ2-3; 8 bases align to TRBD1. The J segment lost 4 bases and the V segment lost 4 bases, leaving 11 bases of the junction unmatched. Per germline, CDR1 SGHRS and CDR2 YFSETQ. The CDR3 covers 16 residues. Here the CDR3 reads CASSGPTGVPADTQYF. The CDR3 nucleotides are TGCGCCAGCAGCGGGCCGACAGGGGTTCCGGCAGATACGCAGTATTTT.

The V and J genes are TRBV25-1 and TRBJ2-3; 7 nucleotides align to TRBD2. Germline CDR1 and CDR2: MGHDK and SYGVNS. The CDR3 loop spans 16 amino acids. The V segment lost 6 bases and the J segment 4 bases; nucleotides outside the gene matches: 13. CDR3 region: CASSLGGREYADTQYF. CDR3 in DNA: TGTGCCAGCAGCCTGGGAGGGCGGGAGTACGCAGATACGCAGTATTTT.

Points on this clone: Different DNA sequences within this sample yield the same CDR3. The chain carries TRBV10-3 and TRBJ2-1, with 8 bases aligning to TRBD2. The length of the CDR3 is 15 residues. Trimming removed 4 bases from V and 0 bases from J; junction bases left unmatched: 2. Per germline, CDR1 ENHRY and CDR2 SYGVKD. The DNA of the CDR3 is TGTGCCATCAGTGCGGGAGGGAGCTCCTACAATGAGCAGTTCTTC. This gives the protein CAISAGGSSYNEQFF.

This clone was seen a few times. V is TRBV9 and J is TRBJ1-2; 7 bases map to TRBD1. Germline CDR1 SGDLS, CDR2 YYNGEE. The CDR3 sequence is 14 residues long. V shed 4 bases, J shed 7 bases, and the junction held 10 bases outside the gene matches. The CDR3 here is CASSSRTGSGGYTF. The CDR3 DNA follows: TGTGCCAGCAGCTCAAGGACAGGTAGTGGTGGCTACACCTTC.

The gene calls are TRBV2 and TRBJ1-1; tentative D call: TRBD1 (6 bases). This CDR3 region has 14 residues. Germline CDR1 is SNHLY and CDR2 is FYNNEI. Trimming pared 6 bases from V and 1 base from J, leaving 12 bases between. CDR3 sequence: CASRREQGNTEAFF. CDR3 nucleotides: TGTGCCAGCAGAAGGGAACAGGGGAACACTGAAGCTTTCTTT.

The V call is TRBV29-1, the J call TRBJ1-2; D is uncertain. CDR1 and CDR2 (germline): SQVTM, ANQGSEA. Trimming took off 4 bases at V and 7 bases at J, with 16 bases between the two ends. This CDR3 comprises 13 residues. The CDR3 DNA reads as TGCAGCGTTGGGGTAGATAGGCACTCTGGCTACACCTTC. Amino acids: CSVGVDRHSGYTF.

This chain links TRBV27 with TRBJ1-4; 7 positions match TRBD1. The junction had 9 bases not matched to a gene; V was cut back by 1 base and J by 4 bases. The CDR3 sequence is 17 residues long. Germline V gene data show CDR1 as MNHEY and CDR2 as SMNVEV (reference sequence). This CDR3 reads CASSLFYRGRVNEKLFF. The CDR3 nucleotides read TGTGCCAGCAGTTTATTCTACAGGGGACGAGTTAATGAAAAACTGTTTTTT.

V and J are TRBV11-2 and TRBJ2-1; TRBD2 matches at 9 bases. The CDR3 is 15 residues long. J lost 4 bases, V lost 4 bases, and 5 bases had no gene match. Germline-derived CDR1 and CDR2 are SGHAT and FQNNGV. The CDR3 here is CASSSGTSSYNEQFF. CDR3 DNA: TGTGCCAGCAGCTCCGGGACTAGCTCTTACAATGAGCAGTTCTTC.

This clone showed up just a few times. The V call is TRBV27, the J call TRBJ1-2; D is perhaps TRBD1 (5 bases). Germline loops: CDR1 MNHEY, CDR2 SMNVEV (reference sequence). The CDR3 is 17 residues long. Trimming removed 2 bases from V and 2 bases from J, with 18 bases in between. The CDR3 is CASSLKGWQPKNYGYTF. Written as DNA, the CDR3 is TGTGCCAGCAGTTTAAAGGGGTGGCAACCCAAGAACTATGGCTACACCTTC.

Only a few counts were recorded for this clone. The V and J genes are TRBV30 and TRBJ2-2, with D unclear. This CDR3 region has 14 residues. The V and J ends lost 1 base and 0 bases respectively, with 6 bases between them. CDR1 and CDR2 (germline): GTSNPN, SVGIG (reference sequence). The CDR3 nucleotides read TGTGCCTGGAGTGGACAAACGAACACCGGGGAGCTGTTTTTT. Encoded protein: CAWSGQTNTGELFF. The variable domain in full, with the rest retrieved from reference TRBV30 and TRBJ2-2, is SQTIHQWPATLVQPVGSPLSLECTVEGTSNPNLYWYRQAAGRGLQLLFYSVGIGQISSEVPQNLSASRPQDRQFILSSKKLLLSDSGFYLCAWSGQTNTGELFFGEGSRLTVL.

CDR3 DNA sequence: TGTGCCAGCAGTGAAACTGGGGGCCTCGATTTATATGGCTACACCTTC. Translating it yields CASSETGGLDLYGYTF. The rearrangement uses TRBV6-1 and TRBJ1-2, with D perhaps matching TRBD1 (6 bases). The germline gives CDR1 MNHNS, CDR2 SASEGT. CDR3 length: 16 amino acids. Trimming cost V 2 bases and J 5 bases, with 18 bases left between them.

In this sample, this clone turned up a few times. The V call is TRBV5-4, the J call TRBJ1-1; a weak D match, TRBD1 (5 bases). V dropped 5 bases and J dropped 4 bases, with 12 bases sitting between them. Germline CDR1 reads SGHNT; CDR2 reads YYREEE (reference sequence). The CDR3 runs 13 residues. In DNA form, the CDR3 reads TGTGCCAGCAGTATCGATGGGACCACTGAAGCTTTCTTT. Protein sequence: CASSIDGTTEAFF.

The rearrangement links TRBV5-4 to TRBJ2-5; TRBD2 aligns across 7 bases. CDR1 and CDR2 (germline): SGHNT, YYREEE (reference sequence). J gave up 1 base and V 5 bases, and 8 bases lay outside the gene matches. The CDR3 is 15 residues long. CDR3 DNA sequence: TGTGCCAGCAGATCGGCCTGGGGGGGCCAAGAGACCCAGTACTTC. Protein sequence: CASRSAWGGQETQYF. The full variable domain, its missing parts supplied by reference TRBV5-4 and TRBJ2-5, is ETGVTQSPTHLIKTRGQQVTLRCSSQSGHNTVSWYQQALGQGPQFIFQYYREEENGRGNFPPRFSGLQFPNYSSELNVNALELDDSALYLCASRSAWGGQETQYFGPGTRLLVL.

V gene TRBV7-6 combines with J gene TRBJ2-1, with 11 bases that match TRBD1. The CDR3 has 17 amino acids. J gave up 4 bases and V 6 bases, and 11 bases lay outside the gene matches. Per the germline V gene, CDR1 is SGHVS and CDR2 is FNYEAQ. CDR3 in amino acids: CASSSRYRDRGYNEQFF. The CDR3 DNA reads TGTGCCAGCAGTTCCCGTTATAGGGACAGGGGGTACAATGAGCAGTTCTTC.

This clone was picked up a small number of times. The J gene is TRBJ2-5, the V gene TRBV7-9, with 8 bases fitting TRBD1. This CDR3 region has 16 residues. Germline CDR1 SEHNR, CDR2 FQNEAQ (reference sequence). J gave up 0 bases and V 5 bases, and 8 bases lay outside the gene matches. As DNA, the CDR3 is TGTGCCAGCAGCCTGACAGGGGACCGAAACCAAGAGACCCAGTACTTC. This translates into CASSLTGDRNQETQYF.

In this sample, this clone turned up a few times. The chain carries TRBV23-1 and TRBJ1-2, with D possibly TRBD1 on 5 matching bases. TRBV23-1 carries the ORF label, with uncertain function. Trimming left V 2 bases short and J 4 bases short, with 23 bases between. The CDR3 length is 18 residues. This CDR3 reads CASSQPEGGAKASYGYTF. Written as DNA, the CDR3 is TGCGCCAGCAGTCAACCCGAGGGAGGGGCCAAGGCATCCTATGGCTACACCTTC.

In its sample, this clone was seen a few times. Additional DNA sequences in this sample encode the identical CDR3. The J gene is TRBJ2-7, the V gene TRBV5-1; D is tentatively TRBD1 or TRBD2 (5 bases each). V was pared by 0 bases and J by 4 bases, with 8 bases between. The CDR3 runs 13 residues. Germline CDR1 and CDR2: SGHRS and YFSETQ. CDR3: CASSLAGTYEQYF. For the CDR3, the DNA is TGCGCCAGCAGCTTGGCCGGGACGTACGAGCAGTACTTC.

This clone was counted between two and nine times. The same CDR3 can be traced to other DNA sequences in this sample. The rearrangement joins TRBV15 to TRBJ1-5, with no clear D. The CDR3 sequence is 13 residues long. V was clipped by 0 bases and J by 4 bases, with 4 bases between them. The germline CDR1 and CDR2 sequences are LNHNV and YYDKDF (reference sequence). The CDR3 loop is CATSRDQNQPQHF. The CDR3 DNA sequence: TGTGCCACCAGCAGAGACCAAAATCAGCCCCAGCATTTT. Looking up the rest from reference TRBV15 and TRBJ1-5 gives the full variable domain: DAMVIQNPRYQVTQFGKPVTLSCSQTLNHNVMYWYQQKSSQAPKLLFHYYDKDFNNEADTPDNFQSRRPNTSFCFLDIRSPGLGDTAMYLCATSRDQNQPQHFGDGTRLSIL.

On this clone: One junction end does not reproduce the germline sequence, and a read error may be involved. The chain carries TRBV4-1 and TRBJ1-2; TRBD1 is a possible D gene (6 bases). Germline loops: CDR1 MGHRA, CDR2 YSYEKL. This CDR3 region has 13 residues. The DNA of the CDR3 is TGCGCCAGCAGCCCTAAGGCAGGGGAATTTCCCCTCTTC. Translation: CASSPKAGEFPLF.

This clone was seen more than once but under ten times. V and J are TRBV7-8 and TRBJ2-3; D remains unclear. This CDR3 spans 14 amino acids. The ends were cut back, 5 bases at V and 4 bases at J, with 13 bases in the middle. The germline CDR1 and CDR2 sequences are SGHVS and FQNEAQ. The CDR3, as DNA: TGTGCCAGCAGCCCGGGCCAACACTCAGATACGCAGTATTTT. This gives the protein CASSPGQHSDTQYF.